This record covers a single T cell receptor (beta chain). This CDR3 comprises 19 residues. The V segment lost 3 bases and the J segment 2 bases; nucleotides outside the gene matches: 11. This entry comes from a study of blood T cell repertoires in COVID-19. Study context: The cDNA or gDNA used as material had been derived from T cells, B-cell-depleted T cells, or PBMCs.

Authors' processing steps: Amplification of reference gene primers provided the estimated nucleated cell counts. The table came from immunoSEQ multiplex PCR; TCRdb's copy has only in-frame clones and leaves some out. The V and J calls and clone size are taken from that table; D and trimming were inferred from the DNA. The table has 200,000 or so clones, around 85% seen once; the top ten hold 2% to 2.5%. The origin of this receptor is a woman in her forties or fifties with acute or convalescent COVID-19. Specimen: peripheral blood. The chain joins TRBV23-1 to TRBJ2-3; the match to TRBD2 covers 13 bases. TRBV23-1 is an open reading frame, and its role is uncertain. The CDR3 loop is CASSHSTPGLAGYTDTQYF. CDR3 in DNA: TGCGCCAGCAGTCACTCCACCCCGGGACTAGCGGGATACACAGATACGCAGTATTTT.